The clone carrying this TCR beta chain was counted ten times or more. The CDR3 is 13 amino acids. V shed 6 bases and J shed 5 bases, with 11 bases lying between them. These data belong to a study of blood T cells in healthy people across ages. It was with a sample-barcoded 5' primer and a J-beta primer mix that a second PCR of roughly 7 to 12 cycles was run. TCRdb called the 5' RACE reads again in MiXCR, with one record for every CDR3 protein. The sample records over 600,000 distinct CDR3 sequences, around 50% being singletons. The receptor's source is a man aged 80 or over in good health. Sequences were obtained from blood. This rearrangement joins TRBV12-3 or TRBV12-4 to TRBJ2-1; no firm D call. CDR3 amino acids: CASSINRNNEQFF. CDR3 in DNA: TGTGCCAGCAGCATCAATCGTAACAATGAGCAGTTCTTC.